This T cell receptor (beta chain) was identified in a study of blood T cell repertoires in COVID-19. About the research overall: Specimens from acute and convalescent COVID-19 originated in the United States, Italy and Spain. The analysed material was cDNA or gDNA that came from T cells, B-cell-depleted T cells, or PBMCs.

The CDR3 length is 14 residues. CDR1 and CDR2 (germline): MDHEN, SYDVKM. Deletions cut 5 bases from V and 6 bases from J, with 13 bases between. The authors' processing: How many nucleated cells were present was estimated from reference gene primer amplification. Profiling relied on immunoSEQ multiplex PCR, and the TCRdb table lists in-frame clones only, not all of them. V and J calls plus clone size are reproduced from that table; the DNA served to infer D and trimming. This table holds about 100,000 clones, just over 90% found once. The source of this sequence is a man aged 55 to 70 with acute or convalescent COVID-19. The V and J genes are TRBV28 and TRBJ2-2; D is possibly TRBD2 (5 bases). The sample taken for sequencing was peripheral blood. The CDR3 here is CASSQRAFPGELFF. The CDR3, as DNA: TGTGCCAGCAGTCAGAGGGCCTTCCCCGGGGAGCTGTTTTTT.